The 25 T cell receptor beta chains given below trace back to one sample, sequenced in a study of control samples from healthy donors and cancer patients. Produced via immunoSEQ multiplex PCR; TCRdb's table is partial and in-frame only. The table lists some 45,000 clones, around 93% of them singletons, with 22% in the top ten. Specimen: PBMCs. The origin of the receptors is a woman in her thirties or forties with head and neck cancer.

In its sample, this clone was seen a few times. The rearrangement uses TRBV7-9 and TRBJ2-7; 7 nucleotides agree with TRBD1. Germline V gene sequence: CDR1 SEHNR, CDR2 FQNEAQ (reference sequence). J gave up 10 bases and V 5 bases, and 14 bases lay outside the gene matches. This CDR3 is built from 14 residues. DNA of the CDR3: TGTGCCAGCAGCCAAAGCACTCTACAGGGGCGTCAGTACTTC. It translates to CASSQSTLQGRQYF. Full variable domain (missing parts from reference TRBV7-9 and TRBJ2-7): DTGVSQNPRHKITKRGQNVTFRCDPISEHNRLYWYRQTLGQGPEFLTYFQNEAQLEKSRLLSDRFSAERPKGSFSTLEIQRTEQGDSAMYLCASSQSTLQGRQYFGPGTRLTVT.

This clone occurred once. This chain connects TRBV18 to TRBJ2-1, with 12 positions matching TRBD2. The CDR3 totals 19 residues. Trimming removed 3 bases from V and 0 bases from J; junction bases left unmatched: 9. Germline V gives CDR1 KGHSH, CDR2 LQKENI. The CDR3 spells CASSPASGRDLNSYNEQFF. Here the CDR3 DNA reads TGTGCCAGCTCACCCGCTAGCGGGAGGGACCTGAACTCCTACAATGAGCAGTTCTTC.

The CDR3: CASSLSGDRASYEQYF. The CDR3, as DNA: TGCGCCAGCAGCTTGAGCGGGGACAGGGCCTCCTACGAGCAGTACTTC. V is TRBV5-1 and J is TRBJ2-7; 9 nucleotides line up with TRBD1. There are 16 residues in the CDR3. The V segment lost 1 base and the J segment 0 bases; nucleotides outside the gene matches: 5. CDR1 and CDR2 (germline): SGHRS, YFSETQ.

The count of this clone is one. The chain joins TRBV9 to TRBJ1-2; no firm D call. Germline V gives CDR1 SGDLS, CDR2 YYNGEE. The CDR3 length is 15 residues. The V gene lost 4 bases and the J gene lost 4 bases, with 17 bases spanning the gap. CDR3 amino acids: CASSPNIYAPYGYTF. The DNA of the CDR3 is TGTGCCAGCAGCCCAAACATCTACGCGCCCTATGGCTACACCTTC.

The gene calls are TRBV5-6 and TRBJ1-5; possibly TRBD1 for D (6 bases). Germline CDR1 SGHDT, CDR2 YYEEEE. The length of the CDR3 is 16 residues. V was trimmed by 6 bases and J by 4 bases, leaving 20 bases between them. CDR3 residues: CASTHSGQRFNQPQHF. Here the CDR3 DNA reads TGTGCCAGCACCCATTCCGGACAGCGGTTTAATCAGCCCCAGCATTTT.

The DNA for the CDR3 is TGCGCCAGCAGCTTGGGGTTCGGAGGTACGCAGTATTTT. Translation: CASSLGFGGTQYF. This chain connects TRBV5-1 to TRBJ2-3; possible D gene TRBD2, 5 bases. This CDR3 spans 13 amino acids. Germline lookup yields CDR1 SGHRS and CDR2 YFSETQ. The germline V and J ends were trimmed by 0 bases and 8 bases, with 10 bases remaining between them.

The chain carries TRBV2 and TRBJ1-6; D call uncertain. The germline V and J ends were trimmed by 9 bases and 1 base, with 4 bases remaining between them. This CDR3 contains 12 residues. CDR1 is SNHLY and CDR2 is FYNNEI in the germline V gene. CDR3 in amino acids: CARKSYNSPLHF. CDR3 in DNA: TGTGCCAGGAAGTCCTATAATTCACCCCTCCACTTT.

This sequence joins TRBV5-4 and TRBJ1-3, with D perhaps matching TRBD1 (5 bases). Germline assignment: CDR1 SGHNT and CDR2 YYREEE (reference sequence). The CDR3 has 15 residues. The V gene lost 2 bases and the J gene lost 1 base, with 10 bases spanning the gap. In DNA, the CDR3 is TGTGCCAGCAGCTTCGTAGGGGCTTCTGGAAACACCATATATTTT. Protein: CASSFVGASGNTIYF.

The V gene is TRBV5-5, the J gene TRBJ2-1; 9 bases agree with TRBD2. Germline V lookup: CDR1 SGHKS, CDR2 YYEKEE (reference sequence). After removal of 0 bases from V and 4 bases from J, the junction contained 5 bases not matched to a gene. There are 16 residues in the CDR3. The CDR3 spells CASSLGGGGAYNEQFF. The DNA for the CDR3 is TGTGCCAGCAGCTTGGGGGGCGGGGGGGCATACAATGAGCAGTTCTTC.

The rearrangement links TRBV9 to TRBJ2-2; TRBD1 might be the D (6 bases). Per germline, CDR1 SGDLS and CDR2 YYNGEE. This CDR3 is built from 15 residues. Trimming shortened V by 0 bases and J by 1 base, and 7 bases separated the two germline ends. This chain's CDR3 is CASSVAQGNTGELFF. The CDR3, as DNA: TGTGCCAGCAGCGTAGCACAGGGGAACACCGGGGAGCTGTTTTTT.

The V call is TRBV28, the J call TRBJ2-7; perhaps TRBD2 as D (6 bases). V lost 7 bases to trimming and J lost 0 bases, with 13 bases between them. In germline, CDR1 is MDHEN, CDR2 SYDVKM. The CDR3 spans 14 residues. The chain's CDR3 is CASTYWDFSYEQYF. The CDR3 DNA reads TGTGCCAGCACCTACTGGGACTTCTCCTACGAGCAGTACTTC.

The gene calls are TRBV11-1 and TRBJ1-4; weak D call: TRBD1 (5 bases). The CDR3 has 15 amino acids. CDR1 is SGHAT and CDR2 is FQDESV in the germline V gene (reference sequence). V lost 4 bases and J 2 bases, leaving 11 bases between the germline ends. In nucleotides, the CDR3 is TGTGCCAGCAGCTCCCAGGGAAATACTAATGAAAAACTGTTTTTT. It encodes CASSSQGNTNEKLFF. Using reference TRBV11-1 and TRBJ1-4 for the parts outside the CDR3, the full variable domain is EAEVAQSPRYKITEKSQAVAFWCDPISGHATLYWYRQILGQGPELLVQFQDESVVDDSQLPKDRFSAERLKGVDSTLKIQPAELGDSAMYLCASSSQGNTNEKLFFGSGTQLSVL.

V is TRBV4-2 and J is TRBJ1-6, with 7 nucleotides matching TRBD1. The V gene end was trimmed by 4 bases and the J gene end by 8 bases; junction bases not matched to a gene: 20. CDR3 length: 19 residues. CDR1 is LGHNA, CDR2 YNFKEQ, per germline. CDR3 bases: TGTGCCAGCAGCCCTAAGGCGGGGCAGACAGGGAAAAGAGATTCACCCCTCCACTTT. Its protein product is CASSPKAGQTGKRDSPLHF.

The chain is built from TRBV18 and TRBJ2-1; 8 nucleotides line up with TRBD2. Germline V gives CDR1 KGHSH, CDR2 LQKENI. The V gene end was trimmed by 6 bases and the J gene end by 5 bases; junction bases not matched to a gene: 9. The CDR3 sequence is 15 residues long. CDR3 amino acids: CASSRPAGGHNEQFF. The CDR3, as DNA: TGTGCCAGCTCCCGTCCGGCGGGAGGCCACAATGAGCAGTTCTTC.

The CDR3 region has the DNA TGTGCCACCGGGACCTCTAGCGTCAATGAGCAGTTCTTC. Its translation is CATGTSSVNEQFF. The gene calls are TRBV24-1 and TRBJ2-1; tentatively, D is TRBD2 (6 bases). Germline values: CDR1 KGHDR, CDR2 SFDVKD. Between the trimmed V and J ends, which lost 9 bases and 6 bases, there was a span of 14 bases. The length of the CDR3 is 13 residues.

This clone was observed a handful of times. V gene TRBV7-9 combines with J gene TRBJ1-5; D possibly corresponds to TRBD1 (5 bases). The CDR3 runs to 14 residues. Germline V CDR1 and CDR2: SEHNR, FQNEAQ (reference sequence). Between the trimmed V and J ends, which lost 2 bases and 3 bases, there was a span of 8 bases. Written as DNA, the CDR3 is TGTGCCAGCAGCTTACGCGGGGCCAATCAGCCCCAGCATTTT. It specifies CASSLRGANQPQHF.

The rearrangement uses TRBV12-2 and TRBJ2-5; no check of the table's D call, TRBD1, against the DNA was made. TRBV12-2 is termed a pseudogene. The CDR3 sequence is 18 residues long. The CDR3 nucleotides read TGTGCAAGTCGCTTACGATGGACACCCCTGGTGCCGGGAGAGACCCAGTACTTC. This codes for CASRLRWTPLVPGETQYF.

A single count supports this clone. V is TRBV15 and J is TRBJ1-1; 8 nucleotides line up with TRBD1. V lost 1 base and J lost 3; bases outside the gene matches: 7. The CDR3 is made up of 16 amino acids. Looked up from germline, CDR1 is LNHNV and CDR2 is YYDKDF (reference sequence). Written as DNA, the CDR3 is TGTGCCACCAGCAGAGGCCGGACAGGGAGGTACACTGAAGCTTTCTTT. This translates into CATSRGRTGRYTEAFF.

This chain links TRBV14 with TRBJ2-5; D not resolved. The germline V gene has CDR1 SGHDN and CDR2 FVKESK. The CDR3 is made up of 14 amino acids. Trimming removed 4 bases from V and 5 bases from J, with 14 bases in between. In DNA, the CDR3 is TGTGCCAGCAGCCGGACGGCTAAGGCGGAGACCCAGTACTTC. Its protein product is CASSRTAKAETQYF.

J is TRBJ2-1 and V is TRBV28, with TRBD2 matching over 7 bases. Germline V gives CDR1 MDHEN, CDR2 SYDVKM. The CDR3 runs 14 residues. With 0 bases clipped from V and 10 bases from J, the junction kept 6 bases outside the gene matches. CDR3 nucleotide sequence: TGTGCCAGCAGTTTATGGCCCGGGGGAGGGGAGCAGTTCTTC. Amino acids: CASSLWPGGGEQFF.

The chain couples TRBV29-1 to TRBJ1-3; no definite D call. Germline CDR1 is SQVTM and CDR2 is ANQGSEA. This CDR3 comprises 12 residues. V was pared by 6 bases and J by 4 bases, with 10 bases between. In DNA, the CDR3 is TGCAGCGTGATAAACCCAGGAAACACCATATATTTT. Protein product: CSVINPGNTIYF.

Concerning this clone: The sample carries other DNA sequences with the same CDR3. CDR3 protein: CAWSVGGNQPQHF. CDR3 DNA sequence: TGTGCCTGGAGTGTTGGGGGAAATCAGCCCCAGCATTTT. V and J are TRBV30 and TRBJ1-5; TRBD1 is a possible D gene (5 bases). The length of the CDR3 is 13 residues. Looked up from germline, CDR1 is GTSNPN and CDR2 is SVGIG (reference sequence). V was clipped by 0 bases and J by 4 bases, with 7 bases between them.

The chain carries TRBV6-4 and TRBJ1-6, with D perhaps matching TRBD1 (6 bases). The CDR3 has 13 amino acids. Trimming pared 2 bases from V and 7 bases from J, leaving 6 bases between. Per the germline V gene, CDR1 is MRHNA and CDR2 is SNTAGT. CDR3 nucleotide sequence: TGTGCCAGCAGTGACAGGGGGAATTCACCCCTCCACTTT. It yields the protein CASSDRGNSPLHF.

This chain uses TRBV7-9 with TRBJ2-3; possibly TRBD2 for D (7 bases). CDR1 is SEHNR, CDR2 FQNEAQ, per germline (reference sequence). V was trimmed by 3 bases and J by 6 bases, leaving 13 bases between them. The CDR3 covers 14 residues. CDR3: CASSFAGAGDTQYF. The CDR3 DNA reads as TGTGCCAGCAGCTTTGCGGGGGCAGGGGATACGCAGTATTTT.

The J gene is TRBJ1-1, the V gene TRBV7-2; D unresolved. Germline CDR1 reads SGHTA; CDR2 reads FQGNSA. This CDR3 is 15 amino acids long. V lost 2 bases, J lost 0 bases, and 10 bases lay in between. CDR3 in DNA: TGTGCCAGCAGCTTACTCGGCAGCGTGAACACTGAAGCTTTCTTT. This codes for CASSLLGSVNTEAFF.